Described below is a single T cell receptor (beta chain) sequence and its context. Per the original methods: Researchers report that nucleated cell counts were estimated from reference gene primer amplification. The assay was immunoSEQ multiplex PCR, and TCRdb's table has in-frame clones only and misses some. V, J and clone size were drawn from that table, and D and trimming were deduced from the DNA. Here the sample spans nearly 300,000 clones, 88% being singletons. The data are from a study of blood T cell repertoires in COVID-19. Across the study: The United States, Italy and Spain supplied acute and convalescent COVID-19 samples.

Germline V CDR1 and CDR2: SGHAT, FQNNGV. This CDR3 contains 14 residues. V was pared by 5 bases and J by 4 bases, with 5 bases of the junction left unmatched. The J gene is TRBJ1-2, the V gene TRBV11-2; 9 positions agree with TRBD1. Sequencing was done on a sample of peripheral blood. This receptor was obtained from a young woman who had recovered from COVID-19. CDR3 in DNA: TGTGCCAGCAGCCAACGGACAGGGGCCTATGGCTACACCTTC. This translates into CASSQRTGAYGYTF.